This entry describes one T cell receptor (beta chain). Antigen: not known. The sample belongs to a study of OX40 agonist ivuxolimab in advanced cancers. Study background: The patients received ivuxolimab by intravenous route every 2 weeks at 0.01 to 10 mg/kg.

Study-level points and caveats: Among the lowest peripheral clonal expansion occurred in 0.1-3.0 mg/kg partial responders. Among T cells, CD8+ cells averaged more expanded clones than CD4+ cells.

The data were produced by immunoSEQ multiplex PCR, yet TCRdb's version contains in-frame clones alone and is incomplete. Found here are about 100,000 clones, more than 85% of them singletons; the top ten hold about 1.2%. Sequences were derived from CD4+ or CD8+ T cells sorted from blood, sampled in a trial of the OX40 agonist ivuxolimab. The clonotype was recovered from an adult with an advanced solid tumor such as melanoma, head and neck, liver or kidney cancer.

For the CDR3, the DNA is TGTGCCAGTGACAGCGCCCTCACCGGGGAGCTGTTTTTT. Translated: CASDSALTGELFF. V and J are TRBV6-1 and TRBJ2-2, with a tentative D call TRBD1 (5 bases). V shed 9 bases and J shed 4 bases, with 12 bases lying between them. Germline V lookup: CDR1 MNHNS, CDR2 SASEGT. The CDR3 spans 13 residues.